The 23 T cell receptor beta chains below were found in one sample sequenced in a study of control samples from healthy donors and cancer patients. This table comes from immunoSEQ multiplex PCR, and its TCRdb copy is limited to in-frame clones, with some not included. The sample shows approximately 49,000 clones, around 86% of them seen only once. Sequencing was done on a sample of PBMCs. Every receptor here comes from a woman between 50 and 59 years old with lung cancer.

The gene calls are TRBV5-1 and TRBJ1-4; D is unresolved. The V gene's germline CDR1 is SGHRS and CDR2 YFSETQ. This CDR3 region has 17 residues. The V and J ends lost 2 bases and 3 bases respectively, with 17 bases between them. The CDR3 DNA follows: TGCGCCAGCAGCTTTTGGGCCACAGAGAAGGCTAATGAAAAACTGTTTTTT. Protein product: CASSFWATEKANEKLFF.

The genes are TRBV20-1 and TRBJ1-6, with TRBD1 matching over 7 bases. Germline loops: CDR1 DFQATT, CDR2 SNEGSKA (reference sequence). After removal of 3 bases from V and 7 bases from J, the junction contained 12 bases not matched to a gene. This CDR3 has 16 amino acids. CDR3 nucleotide sequence: TGCAGTGCTAGTTGGGTTACAGGGGTAGGGAATTCACCCCTCCACTTT. This sequence encodes CSASWVTGVGNSPLHF.

This chain uses TRBV19 with TRBJ1-5, with D hard to call. The CDR3 loop spans 12 amino acids. V was pared by 3 bases and J by 6 bases, with 6 bases between. Germline CDR1 and CDR2: LNHDA and SQIVND (reference sequence). This chain's CDR3 is CASSISFQPQHF. The CDR3, as DNA: TGTGCCAGTAGTATCTCCTTTCAGCCCCAGCATTTT. Full variable domain (missing parts from reference TRBV19 and TRBJ1-5): DGGITQSPKYLFRKEGQNVTLSCEQNLNHDAMYWYRQDPGQGLRLIYYSQIVNDFQKGDIAEGYSVSREKKESFPLTVTSAQKNPTAFYLCASSISFQPQHFGDGTRLSIL.

This chain connects TRBV4-1 to TRBJ1-3, with a possible D match to TRBD1 (6 bases). Germline-derived CDR1 and CDR2 are MGHRA and YSYEKL. CDR3 size: 14 residues. V shed 4 bases and J shed 3 bases, with 10 bases lying between them. DNA for the CDR3: TGCGCCAGCAGCCCTCGGGACATTGGAAACACCATATATTTT. Protein: CASSPRDIGNTIYF.

The rearrangement links TRBV5-4 to TRBJ1-2; no definite D call. Germline assignment: CDR1 SGHNT and CDR2 YYREEE (reference sequence). Trimming left V 5 bases short and J 7 bases short, with 12 bases between. The CDR3 runs to 12 residues. CDR3 loop: CASSEIAVGYTF. CDR3 DNA: TGTGCCAGCAGTGAGATAGCTGTTGGCTACACCTTC.

This chain's CDR3 is CASSQGTVYSGNTIYF. In nucleotides, the CDR3 is TGCGCCAGCAGCCAAGGGACAGTTTACTCTGGAAACACCATATATTTT. This chain links TRBV4-1 with TRBJ1-3; perhaps TRBD1 as D (6 bases). This CDR3 has 16 residues. Germline assignment: CDR1 MGHRA and CDR2 YSYEKL. Trimming took 1 base from V and 0 from J, leaving 10 bases between them.

The J gene is TRBJ1-1, the V gene TRBV27; TRBD1 is a possible D gene (5 bases). Trimming stripped 2 bases from V and 3 bases from J, with 16 bases between. Germline lookup yields CDR1 MNHEY and CDR2 SMNVEV (reference sequence). The CDR3 sequence is 16 residues long. CDR3 in amino acids: CASSLRNGGRDTEAFF. The DNA of the CDR3 is TGTGCCAGCAGTTTACGGAACGGGGGGAGGGACACTGAAGCTTTCTTT.

This clone was seen more than once but under ten times. This chain links TRBV7-2 with TRBJ2-7; D possibly uses TRBD1 or TRBD2 (6 bases each). Germline lookup yields CDR1 SGHTA and CDR2 FQGNSA. This CDR3 is 14 amino acids long. The V and J ends lost 5 bases and 5 bases respectively, with 16 bases between them. The DNA for the CDR3 is TGTGCCAGCAGCGTCGACAGGAGGGGAAACGAGCAGTACTTC. Translating gives CASSVDRRGNEQYF. Using reference TRBV7-2 and TRBJ2-7 for the parts outside the CDR3, the full variable domain is GAGVSQSPSNKVTEKGKDVELRCDPISGHTALYWYRQSLGQGLEFLIYFQGNSAPDKSGLPSDRFSAERTGGSVSTLTIQRTQQEDSAVYLCASSVDRRGNEQYFGPGTRLTVT.

The chain uses TRBV6-2 or TRBV6-3 and TRBJ1-2; D is ambiguous. Germline V CDR1 and CDR2: MNHEY, SVGEGT. The CDR3 spans 12 residues. V shed 2 bases and J shed 5 bases, with 6 bases lying between them. CDR3 protein: CASSYTDYGYTF. In DNA form, the CDR3 reads TGTGCCAGCAGTTACACTGATTATGGCTACACCTTC.

This clone was recorded only once. This sequence joins TRBV7-2 and TRBJ2-6; 8 nucleotides line up with TRBD1. CDR3 length: 17 residues. Trimming at V came to 8 bases and at J to 0 bases, leaving 9 bases not matched to a gene. Germline CDR1 reads SGHTA; CDR2 reads FQGNSA. The CDR3, as DNA: TGTGCCAGCTTACGACAGGGGACCCTCTCTGGGGCCAACGTCCTGACTTTC. The encoded protein is CASLRQGTLSGANVLTF.

The V call is TRBV29-1, the J call TRBJ2-5, with no clear D. The CDR3 covers 13 residues. Germline V lookup: CDR1 SQVTM, CDR2 ANQGSEA. Deletions cut 6 bases from V and 5 bases from J, with 16 bases between. CDR3 loop: CSVIMTDRETQYF. The CDR3 region has the DNA TGCAGCGTAATCATGACCGATCGGGAGACCCAGTACTTC.

The rearrangement links TRBV19 to TRBJ1-5; TRBD1 aligns across 12 bases. Germline CDR1 reads LNHDA; CDR2 reads SQIVND (reference sequence). Losses at the gene ends were 6 bases for V and 2 bases for J; bases not matched to a gene: 14. The CDR3 contains 19 residues. DNA for the CDR3: TGTGCCAGTAGGAACACGGGACAGGGGGCGTTAATTCGCAATCAGCCCCAGCATTTT. This sequence encodes CASRNTGQGALIRNQPQHF.

This clone was picked up a small number of times. The V gene is TRBV7-9, the J gene TRBJ1-5; the D is unclear. Germline CDR1 SEHNR, CDR2 FQNEAQ (reference sequence). The CDR3 runs to 12 residues. The germline V and J ends were trimmed by 7 bases and 6 bases, with 10 bases remaining between them. The CDR3 nucleotides are TGTGCCAGCACCACCGGAAGTCAGCCCCAGCATTTT. As protein: CASTTGSQPQHF.

This chain uses TRBV2 with TRBJ1-5, with a tentative D call TRBD1 (6 bases). CDR3 length: 12 residues. V gave up 8 bases and J gave up 4 bases, with 9 bases separating them. Germline V gives CDR1 SNHLY, CDR2 FYNNEI. The CDR3 here is CASGQQNQPQHF. The CDR3 DNA follows: TGTGCCAGCGGACAGCAGAATCAGCCCCAGCATTTT.

The J gene is TRBJ1-1, the V gene TRBV4-1, with D perhaps TRBD1 (5 bases). The CDR3 contains 15 residues. V was cut by 0 bases and J by 5 bases, with 13 bases left in between. The germline V gene has CDR1 MGHRA and CDR2 YSYEKL. DNA for the CDR3: TGCGCCAGCAGCCAAGATCGCTATGGGGGGACTGAAGCTTTCTTT. Translated: CASSQDRYGGTEAFF.

The V gene is TRBV20-1, the J gene TRBJ2-7, with D unclear. CDR3 size: 16 residues. The V gene's germline CDR1 is DFQATT and CDR2 SNEGSKA (reference sequence). The V and J ends lost 3 bases and 0 bases respectively, with 18 bases between them. The CDR3 spells CSASAPATISSYEQYF. CDR3 sequence (DNA): TGCAGTGCTAGTGCTCCAGCGACGATTAGCTCCTACGAGCAGTACTTC.

V gene TRBV7-2 combines with J gene TRBJ2-7, with 7 bases that match TRBD1. The germline V gene has CDR1 SGHTA and CDR2 FQGNSA. This CDR3 spans 15 amino acids. With V trimmed by 1 base and J by 0 bases, 3 bases remained unmatched. CDR3 nucleotides: TGTGCCAGCAGCTTAGTACAGGGGCTCTCCTACGAGCAGTACTTC. Translated, it gives CASSLVQGLSYEQYF.

The chain recombines TRBV3-1 (or the pseudogene TRBV3-2) with TRBJ2-7; a weak D match, TRBD1 (6 bases). The CDR3 spans 14 residues. In germline, CDR1 is LGHDT, CDR2 YNNKEL (reference sequence). V was shortened by 1 base and J by 3 bases, with 10 bases between the two germline ends. The CDR3 is CASSQGTAYYEQYF. In DNA form, the CDR3 reads TGTGCCAGCAGCCAAGGGACAGCCTACTACGAGCAGTACTTC.

The rearrangement uses TRBV6-5 and TRBJ2-3; the D is unclear. The germline V and J ends were trimmed by 6 bases and 0 bases, with 10 bases remaining between them. The CDR3 runs 14 residues. CDR1 is MNHEY, CDR2 SVGAGI, per germline. CDR3 residues: CASRFSFSTDTQYF. DNA of the CDR3: TGTGCCAGCAGATTCTCCTTTAGCACAGATACGCAGTATTTT.

This chain links TRBV7-3 with TRBJ1-1; TRBD1 is a possible D gene (6 bases). This CDR3 region has 14 residues. V shed 0 bases and J shed 5 bases, with 10 bases lying between them. Germline loops: CDR1 SGHTA, CDR2 FQGTGA. CDR3 in amino acids: CASSLTGAGTEAFF. The CDR3 nucleotides read TGTGCCAGCAGCTTAACGGGGGCAGGGACTGAAGCTTTCTTT.

This chain joins TRBV27 and TRBJ2-5, with D perhaps assigned TRBD1 or TRBD2 (5 bases each). In germline, CDR1 is MNHEY, CDR2 SMNVEV (reference sequence). The CDR3 has 15 amino acids. Trimming removed 6 bases at V and 5 bases at J, with 19 bases between. As DNA, the CDR3 is TGTGCCAGCAGAAAAAGACTGGGGACGGGGGAGACCCAGTACTTC. This gives the protein CASRKRLGTGETQYF.

The chain employs TRBV27 and TRBJ1-2, with D unclear. V dropped 6 bases and J dropped 4 bases, with 15 bases sitting between them. Looked up from germline, CDR1 is MNHEY and CDR2 is SMNVEV (reference sequence). The CDR3 has 14 residues. The CDR3 nucleotides read TGTGCCAGCAGAGGGCTATCGGGAATCTATGGCTACACCTTC. Protein sequence: CASRGLSGIYGYTF.

J is TRBJ1-3 and V is TRBV12-3 or TRBV12-4; 7 nucleotides line up with TRBD1. CDR3 length: 13 amino acids. The V and J ends lost 6 bases and 4 bases, in that order; junction bases with no gene match: 3. The CDR3 here is CASSPGQGNTIYF. DNA of the CDR3: TGTGCCAGCAGCCCGGGACAGGGAAACACCATATATTTT.